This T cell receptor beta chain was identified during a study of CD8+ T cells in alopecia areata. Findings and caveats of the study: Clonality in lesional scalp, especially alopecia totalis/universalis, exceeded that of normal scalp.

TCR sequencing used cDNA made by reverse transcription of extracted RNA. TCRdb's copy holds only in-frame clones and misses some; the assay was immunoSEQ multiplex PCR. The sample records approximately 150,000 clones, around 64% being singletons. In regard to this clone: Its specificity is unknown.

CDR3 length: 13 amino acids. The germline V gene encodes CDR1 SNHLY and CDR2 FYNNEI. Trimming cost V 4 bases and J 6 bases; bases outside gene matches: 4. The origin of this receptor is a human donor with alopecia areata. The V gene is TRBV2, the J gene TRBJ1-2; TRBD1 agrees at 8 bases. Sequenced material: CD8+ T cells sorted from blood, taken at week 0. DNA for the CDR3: TGTGCCAGCAGTGTAGGACAGGGCGATGGCTACACCTTC. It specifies CASSVGQGDGYTF.